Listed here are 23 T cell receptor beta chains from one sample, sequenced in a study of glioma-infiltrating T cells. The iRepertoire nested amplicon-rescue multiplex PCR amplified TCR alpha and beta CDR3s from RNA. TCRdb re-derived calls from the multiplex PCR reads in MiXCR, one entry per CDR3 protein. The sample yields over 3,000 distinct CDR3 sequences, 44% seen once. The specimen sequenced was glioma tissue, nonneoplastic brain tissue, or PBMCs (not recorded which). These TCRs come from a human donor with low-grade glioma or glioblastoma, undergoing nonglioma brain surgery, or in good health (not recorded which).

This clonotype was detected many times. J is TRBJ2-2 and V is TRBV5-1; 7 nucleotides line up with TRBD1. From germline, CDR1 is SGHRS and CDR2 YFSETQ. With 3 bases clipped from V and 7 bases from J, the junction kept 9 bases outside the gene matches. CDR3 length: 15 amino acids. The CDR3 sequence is CASSSLDRADGELFF. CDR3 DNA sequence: TGCGCCAGCAGCTCACTTGACAGGGCTGACGGGGAGCTGTTTTTT.

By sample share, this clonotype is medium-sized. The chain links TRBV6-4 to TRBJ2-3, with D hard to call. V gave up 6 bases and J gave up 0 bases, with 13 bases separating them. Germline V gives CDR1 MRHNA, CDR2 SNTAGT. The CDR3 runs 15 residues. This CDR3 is CASSLDQGSTDTQYF. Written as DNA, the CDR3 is TGTGCCAGCAGCCTAGACCAAGGAAGCACAGATACGCAGTATTTT.

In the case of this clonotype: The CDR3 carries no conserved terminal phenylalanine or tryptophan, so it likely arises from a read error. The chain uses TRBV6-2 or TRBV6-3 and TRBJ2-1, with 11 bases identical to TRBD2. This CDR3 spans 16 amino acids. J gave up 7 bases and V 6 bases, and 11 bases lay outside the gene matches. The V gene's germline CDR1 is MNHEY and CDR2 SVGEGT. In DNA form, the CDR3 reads TGTGCCAGCAGAAGACTAGCGGGGCTTCTCATAAATGAGCAGTTCCTC. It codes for CASRRLAGLLINEQFL.

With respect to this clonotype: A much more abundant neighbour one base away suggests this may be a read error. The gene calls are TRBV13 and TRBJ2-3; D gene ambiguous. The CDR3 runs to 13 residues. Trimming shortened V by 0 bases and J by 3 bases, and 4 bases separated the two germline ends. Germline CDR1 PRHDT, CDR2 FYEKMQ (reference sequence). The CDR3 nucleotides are TGTGCCAGCAGCTTAGGACAGACAGATACGCAGTATTTT. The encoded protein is CASSLGQTDTQYF.

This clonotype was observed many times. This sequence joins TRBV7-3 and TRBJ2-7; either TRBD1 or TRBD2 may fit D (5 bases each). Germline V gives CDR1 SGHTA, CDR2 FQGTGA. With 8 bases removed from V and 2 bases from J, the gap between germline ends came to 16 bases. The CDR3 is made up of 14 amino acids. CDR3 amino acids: CASAASGDAYEQYF. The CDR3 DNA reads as TGTGCCAGCGCTGCGTCCGGGGACGCCTACGAGCAGTACTTC. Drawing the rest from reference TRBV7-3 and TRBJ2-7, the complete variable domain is GAGVSQTPSNKVTEKGKYVELRCDPISGHTALYWYRQSLGQGPEFLIYFQGTGAADDSGLPNDRFFAVRPEGSVSTLKIQRTERGDSAVYLCASAASGDAYEQYFGPGTRLTVT.

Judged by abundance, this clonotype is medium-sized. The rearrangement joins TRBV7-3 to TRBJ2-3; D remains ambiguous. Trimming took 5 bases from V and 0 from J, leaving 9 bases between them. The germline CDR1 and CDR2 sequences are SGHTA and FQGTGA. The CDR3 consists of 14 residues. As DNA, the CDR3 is TGTGCCAGCAGCGAACTCGTTAGCACAGATACGCAGTATTTT. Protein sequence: CASSELVSTDTQYF.

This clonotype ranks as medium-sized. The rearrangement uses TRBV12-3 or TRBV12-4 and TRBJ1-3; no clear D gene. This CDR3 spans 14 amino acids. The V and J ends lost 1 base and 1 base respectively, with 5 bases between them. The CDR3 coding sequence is TGTGCCAGCAGTTTAGTAGGTTCTGGAAACACCATATATTTT. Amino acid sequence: CASSLVGSGNTIYF.

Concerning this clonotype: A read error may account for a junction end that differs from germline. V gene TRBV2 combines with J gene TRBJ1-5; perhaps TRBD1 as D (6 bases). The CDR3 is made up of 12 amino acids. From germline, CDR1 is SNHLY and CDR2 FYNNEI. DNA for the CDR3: TGTGCCGAGGGGGGTGCGAATCAGCCCAAGCATTTT. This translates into CAEGGANQPKHF.

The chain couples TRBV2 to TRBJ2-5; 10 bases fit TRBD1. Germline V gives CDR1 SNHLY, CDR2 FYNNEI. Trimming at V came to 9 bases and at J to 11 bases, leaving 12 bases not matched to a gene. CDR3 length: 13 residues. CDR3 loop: CARTGGSSEKQYF. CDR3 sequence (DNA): TGTGCCAGGACAGGGGGCTCCAGCGAGAAACAGTACTTC.

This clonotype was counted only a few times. The CDR3 spells CASSFGQGWETQYF. In nucleotides, the CDR3 is TGCGCCAGCAGCTTCGGACAGGGGTGGGAGACCCAGTACTTC. The chain carries TRBV5-1 and TRBJ2-5; 9 bases are shared with TRBD1. The CDR3 runs to 14 residues. The V gene end was trimmed by 2 bases and the J gene end by 5 bases; junction bases not matched to a gene: 4. Germline V gives CDR1 SGHRS, CDR2 YFSETQ.

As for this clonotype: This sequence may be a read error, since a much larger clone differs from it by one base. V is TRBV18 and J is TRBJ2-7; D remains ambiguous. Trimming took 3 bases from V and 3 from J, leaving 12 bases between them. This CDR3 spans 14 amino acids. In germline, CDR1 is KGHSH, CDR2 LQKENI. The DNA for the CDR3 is TGTGCCAGCTCACCTCAGTCGGAGAGCTACGAGCAGTACTTC. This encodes CASSPQSESYEQYF.

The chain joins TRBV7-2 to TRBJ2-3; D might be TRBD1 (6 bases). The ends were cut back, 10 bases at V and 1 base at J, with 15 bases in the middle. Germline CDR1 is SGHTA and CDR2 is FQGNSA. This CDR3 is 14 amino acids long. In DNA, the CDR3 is TGTGCCAACAGGGACGGGTATGGCACAGATACGCAGTATTTT. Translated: CANRDGYGTDTQYF.

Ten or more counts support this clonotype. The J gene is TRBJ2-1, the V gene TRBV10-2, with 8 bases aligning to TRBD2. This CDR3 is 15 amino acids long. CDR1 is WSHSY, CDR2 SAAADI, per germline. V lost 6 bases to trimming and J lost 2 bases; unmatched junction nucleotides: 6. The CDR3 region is CASRDSGTTYNEQFF. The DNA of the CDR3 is TGCGCCAGCAGGGATAGCGGGACAACCTACAATGAGCAGTTCTTC.

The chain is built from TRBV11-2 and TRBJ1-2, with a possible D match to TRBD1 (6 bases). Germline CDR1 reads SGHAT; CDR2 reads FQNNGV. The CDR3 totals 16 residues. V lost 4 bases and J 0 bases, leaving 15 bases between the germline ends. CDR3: CASSSPWDKANYGYTF. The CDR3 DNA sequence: TGTGCCAGCAGCTCCCCATGGGACAAAGCTAACTATGGCTACACCTTC. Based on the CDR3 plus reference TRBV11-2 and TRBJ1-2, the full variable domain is EAGVAQSPRYKIIEKRQSVAFWCNPISGHATLYWYQQILGQGPKLLIQFQNNGVVDDSQLPKDRFSAERLKGVDSTLKIQPAKLEDSAVYLCASSSPWDKANYGYTFGSGTRLTVV.

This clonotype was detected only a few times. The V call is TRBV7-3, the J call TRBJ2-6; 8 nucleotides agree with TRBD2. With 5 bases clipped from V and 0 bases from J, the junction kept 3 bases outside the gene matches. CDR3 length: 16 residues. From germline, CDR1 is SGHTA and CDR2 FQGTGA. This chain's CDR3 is CASSPGGGSGANVLTF. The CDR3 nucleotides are TGTGCCAGCAGCCCCGGGGGGGGCTCTGGGGCCAACGTCCTGACTTTC.

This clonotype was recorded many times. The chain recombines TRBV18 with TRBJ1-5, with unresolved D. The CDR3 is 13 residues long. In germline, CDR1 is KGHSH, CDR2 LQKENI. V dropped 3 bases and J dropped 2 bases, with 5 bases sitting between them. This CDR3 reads CASSPDRNQPQHF. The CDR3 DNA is TGTGCCAGCTCACCTGATCGCAATCAGCCCCAGCATTTT.

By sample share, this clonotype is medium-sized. CDR3 DNA: TGTGCCAGCAGCTTAGCAAGGGTATTCGGCAATCAGCCCCAGCATTTT. Translated, it gives CASSLARVFGNQPQHF. This rearrangement joins TRBV7-8 to TRBJ1-5; D gene unclear. The CDR3 runs to 16 residues. With 0 bases removed from V and 2 bases from J, the gap between germline ends came to 11 bases. Germline values: CDR1 SGHVS, CDR2 FQNEAQ.

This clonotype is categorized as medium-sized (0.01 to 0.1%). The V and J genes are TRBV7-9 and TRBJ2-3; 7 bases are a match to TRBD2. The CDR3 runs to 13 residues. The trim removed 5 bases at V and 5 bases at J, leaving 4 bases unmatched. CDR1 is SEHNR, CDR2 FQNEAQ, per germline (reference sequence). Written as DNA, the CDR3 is TGTGCCAGCAGCCCGAGGGAGGGAGATACGCAGTATTTT. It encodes CASSPREGDTQYF. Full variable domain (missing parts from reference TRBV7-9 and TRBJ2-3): DTGVSQNPRHKITKRGQNVTFRCDPISEHNRLYWYRQTLGQGPEFLTYFQNEAQLEKSRLLSDRFSAERPKGSFSTLEIQRTEQGDSAMYLCASSPREGDTQYFGPGTRLTVL.

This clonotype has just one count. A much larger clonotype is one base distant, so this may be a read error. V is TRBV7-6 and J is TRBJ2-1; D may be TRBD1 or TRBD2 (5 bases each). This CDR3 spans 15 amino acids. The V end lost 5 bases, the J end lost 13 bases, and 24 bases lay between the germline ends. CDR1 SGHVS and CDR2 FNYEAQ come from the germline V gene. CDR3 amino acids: CASSPGPNIQETQFF. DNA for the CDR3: TGTGCCAGCAGCCCGGGACCGAATATTCAAGAGACCCAGTTCTTC.

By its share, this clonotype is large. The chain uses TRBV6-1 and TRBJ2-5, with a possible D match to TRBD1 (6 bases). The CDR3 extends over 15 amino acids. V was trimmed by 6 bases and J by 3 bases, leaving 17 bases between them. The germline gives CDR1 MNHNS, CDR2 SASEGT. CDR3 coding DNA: TGTGCCAGCAGCCCCCAAACCGGGACAAAAGAGACCCAGTACTTC. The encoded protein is CASSPQTGTKETQYF.

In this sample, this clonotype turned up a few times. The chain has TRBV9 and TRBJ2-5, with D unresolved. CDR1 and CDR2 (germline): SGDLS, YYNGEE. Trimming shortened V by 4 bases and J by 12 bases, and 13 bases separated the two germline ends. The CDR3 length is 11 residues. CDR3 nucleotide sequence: TGTGCCAGCAGCTATGGACCTCATGAGTACTTC. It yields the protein CASSYGPHEYF.

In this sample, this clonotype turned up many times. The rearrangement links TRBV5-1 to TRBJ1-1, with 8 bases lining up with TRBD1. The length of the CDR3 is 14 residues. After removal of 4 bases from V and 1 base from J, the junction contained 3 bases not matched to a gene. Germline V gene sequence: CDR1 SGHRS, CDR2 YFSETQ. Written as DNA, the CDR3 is TGCGCCAGCAGCAGAGGGACAGGGAACACTGAAGCTTTCTTT. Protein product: CASSRGTGNTEAFF.

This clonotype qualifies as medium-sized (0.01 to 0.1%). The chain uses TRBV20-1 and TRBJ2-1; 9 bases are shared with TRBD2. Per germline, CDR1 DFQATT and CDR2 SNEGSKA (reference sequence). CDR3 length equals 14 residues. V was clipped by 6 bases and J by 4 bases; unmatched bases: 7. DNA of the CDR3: TGCAGTGCACAGATAGCGGGAGCGTACAATGAGCAGTTCTTC. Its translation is CSAQIAGAYNEQFF.